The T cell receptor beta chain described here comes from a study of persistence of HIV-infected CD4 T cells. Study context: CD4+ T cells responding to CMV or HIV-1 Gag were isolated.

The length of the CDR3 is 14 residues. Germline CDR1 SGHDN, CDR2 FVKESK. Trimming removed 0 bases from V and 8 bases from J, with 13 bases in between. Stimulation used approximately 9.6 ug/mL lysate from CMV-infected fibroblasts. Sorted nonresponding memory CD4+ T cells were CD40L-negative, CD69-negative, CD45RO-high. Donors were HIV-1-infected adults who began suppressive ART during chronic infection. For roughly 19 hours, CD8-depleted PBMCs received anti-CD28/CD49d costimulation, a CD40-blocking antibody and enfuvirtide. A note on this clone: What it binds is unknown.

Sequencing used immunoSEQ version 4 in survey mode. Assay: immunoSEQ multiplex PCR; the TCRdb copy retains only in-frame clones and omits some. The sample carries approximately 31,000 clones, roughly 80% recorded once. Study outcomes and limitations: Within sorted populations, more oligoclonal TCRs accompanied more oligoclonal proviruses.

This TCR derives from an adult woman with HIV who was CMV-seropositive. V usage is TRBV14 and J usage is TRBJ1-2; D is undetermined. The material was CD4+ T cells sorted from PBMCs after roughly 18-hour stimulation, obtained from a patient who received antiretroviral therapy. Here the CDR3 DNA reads TGTGCCAGCAGCCAAGATCTTGCAACGCCCGGCTACACCTTC. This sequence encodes CASSQDLATPGYTF.